This T cell receptor (beta chain) was captured by sequencing in a study of T cells in Graves' hyperthyroidism and ophthalmopathy. Remarks on this clonotype: Its antigen remains unknown.

The CDR3 has 12 residues. Looked up from germline, CDR1 is MGHDK and CDR2 is SYGVNS. Study findings and constraints: Prediction of ophthalmopathy progression came a median roughly 6.6 months pre-onset. Ophthalmopathy and stable hyperthyroidism were told apart by a 13 V-J model. The majority of expanded thyroid clonotypes above 0.001 also appeared in blood.

The source material, RNA transcripts, was used to amplify TCR beta CDR3 regions. The primer set for the first-round RT-PCR of the TCR CDR3 was HTBI. One entry per CDR3 protein results from TCRdb running MiXCR on the multiplex PCR reads. This sample yields 500,000 to 800,000 distinct CDR3 sequences, of which over 40% are seen a single time; about 7.7% belongs to the top ten. Patients were excluded for uncontrolled infection, other autoimmune disease, pregnancy or lactation. This TCR was recovered from an adult man with Graves' disease, either hyperthyroidism or ophthalmopathy (not recorded which). The source material was peripheral blood or thyroid tissue (not recorded which). V usage is TRBV25-1 and J usage is TRBJ1-4; D gene uncertain. CDR3 sequence: CAQDATNEKLFF. Written as DNA, the CDR3 is TGTGCGCAGGATGCAACTAATGAAAAACTGTTTTTT.